Listed below are T cell receptor beta chains from one sample, sequenced in a study of neurological immune-mediated disorders. TCRdb recomputed calls from the 5' RACE reads with MiXCR, one row per CDR3 protein. Among 55,000 to 70,000 distinct CDR3 sequences listed, approximately 10% were seen once. Input material: PBMCs. These receptors were collected from a man aged 55-75 years in good health. Each CDR3 is given with its conserved first and last residue. The D gene is left open where the match is weak. Size is stated for part of the rows, as once, few or many counts, or as a class when the clone is expanded.

size,J,V,D,DNA,CDR3
many,TRBJ1-5,TRBV7-9,.,TGTGCCAGCAGCTTAGGCCCTGGCATAAATCAGCCCCAGCATTTT,CASSLGPGINQPQHF
few,TRBJ1-4,TRBV7-9,TRBD1,TGTGCCAGCAGCTATCCGGGACAGGTTAATGAAAAACTGTTTTTT,CASSYPGQVNEKLFF
many,TRBJ2-1,TRBV6-2/TRBV6-3,TRBD2,TGTGCCAGCAGTTCGACTAGCGGGGCGCTGAGTGAGCAGTTCTTC,CASSSTSGALSEQFF
once,TRBJ1-2,TRBV19,.,TGTGCCAGTAGTAGCGGAACAGTCTATGGCTACACCTTC,CASSSGTVYGYTF
many,TRBJ1-2,TRBV29-1,.,TGCAGCGTTTACTCGGGGGACGGGGGCTACACCTTC,CSVYSGDGGYTF
many,TRBJ1-2,TRBV4-3,.,TGCGCCAGCAGCCAAGGACGGATTTCCCACTATGGCTACACCTTC,CASSQGRISHYGYTF
many,TRBJ2-5,TRBV7-2,.,TGTGCCAGCAGCTTACAACAGGCTCTCCAAGAGACCCAGTACTTC,CASSLQQALQETQYF
many,TRBJ1-2,TRBV7-9,.,TGTGCCAGCAGCTTTCTTGGTTCGAATGGCTACACCTTC,CASSFLGSNGYTF
many,TRBJ2-2,TRBV3-1,TRBD2,TGTGCCAGCAGTCCGCTGCGGGGGGCCGGGGAGCTGTTTTTT,CASSPLRGAGELFF
many,TRBJ1-5,TRBV20-1,.,TGCAGTGCTAGAGATATGAGCGGCAGCCTAAATCAGCCCCAGCATTTT,CSARDMSGSLNQPQHF
few,TRBJ1-3,TRBV15,.,TGTGCCACCAGCAGGGACACTTCTGGAAACACCATATATTTT,CATSRDTSGNTIYF
many,TRBJ1-6,TRBV6-5,TRBD1,TGTGCCAGCAGTCGTAAGGGACAGGGGGCAACGAATTCACCCCTCCACTTT,CASSRKGQGATNSPLHF
many,TRBJ2-7,TRBV28,TRBD1,TGTGCCAGCAGAGGGGGCGGAATGAGCTACGAGCAGTACTTC,CASRGGGMSYEQYF
many,TRBJ2-5,TRBV27,.,TGTGCCAGCGGGCGGGACAGCCAAGAGACCCAGTACTTC,CASGRDSQETQYF
many,TRBJ1-1,TRBV7-2,.,TGTGCCAGCAGCGCCCAACCGGGACAACAAGCTTTCTTT,CASSAQPGQQAFF
many,TRBJ2-7,TRBV5-6,.,TGTGCCAGCAGCTTGGCCGGACAGACCACGGATGGCGAGCAGTACTTC,CASSLAGQTTDGEQYF
many,TRBJ2-5,TRBV7-2,TRBD1,TGTGCCACGGGGACAGGGATATTAGAGACCCAGTACTTC,CATGTGILETQYF
.,TRBJ2-1,TRBV3-1,.,TGTGCCAGCAGCCAAGATAACCGATTCTCCTACAATGAGCAGTTCTTC,CASSQDNRFSYNEQFF
many,TRBJ2-3,TRBV20-1,.,TGCAGTGCTAGAGATTCGGGGGTGGCCACAGATACGCAGTATTTT,CSARDSGVATDTQYF
many,TRBJ1-5,TRBV12-3/TRBV12-4,.,TGTGCCAGCAGTTCCCAGCTGAATCAGCCCCAGCATTTT,CASSSQLNQPQHF
many,TRBJ2-3,TRBV6-5,.,TGTGCCAGCAGTTCTACTGACAGCACAGATACGCAGTATTTT,CASSSTDSTDTQYF
once,TRBJ1-2,TRBV4-1,.,TGCGCCAGCAGCCAAGAGGTGCAGGGGCGGAATGGCTACACCTTC,CASSQEVQGRNGYTF
many,TRBJ1-2,TRBV7-2,.,TGTGCCAGCAGCTTTGGGGGGGGCAGGGCCTATGGCTACACCTTC,CASSFGGGRAYGYTF
many,TRBJ2-7,TRBV5-6,TRBD2,TGTGCCAGCAGCCGAAGGATAGCGGGGGAATACGAGCAGTACTTC,CASSRRIAGEYEQYF
many,TRBJ1-2,TRBV20-1,.,TGCAGTGCTCCGACCGTTTATGGCTACACCTTC,CSAPTVYGYTF
many,TRBJ1-3,TRBV5-1,.,TGCGCCAGCAGCTTTGTCGGGGCAAGGGGAAACACCATATATTTT,CASSFVGARGNTIYF
many,TRBJ1-2,TRBV14,TRBD1,TGTGCCAGCAGCAGTCGACAGGGGCCACCGCCCGGCTACACCTTC,CASSSRQGPPPGYTF
many,TRBJ2-3,TRBV14,.,TGTGCCAGCAGCGCCGGGGATACGCAGTATTTT,CASSAGDTQYF
few,TRBJ2-4,TRBV6-6,TRBD2,TGTGCCAGCAGCACCTCGCGGGGGGACTTCATTCAGTACTTC,CASSTSRGDFIQYF
many,TRBJ2-7,TRBV12-3/TRBV12-4,.,TGTGCCAGCAGTTTAAGGGGGGCCACCTCCTACGAGCAGTACTTC,CASSLRGATSYEQYF
many,TRBJ1-1,TRBV7-2,TRBD1,TGTGCCAGCGCCAGACAGGGGGGAAGTAACCATGAAGCTTTCTTT,CASARQGGSNHEAFF
many,TRBJ1-2,TRBV2,TRBD1,TGTGCCAGCAGGGACAGGGATAGCTATGGCTACACCTTC,CASRDRDSYGYTF
.,TRBJ1-3,TRBV15,.,TGTGCCACCAGCAGAGATCCGGGGGGTACTAGAAACACCATATATTTT,CATSRDPGGTRNTIYF
many,TRBJ1-1,TRBV12-3/TRBV12-4,.,TGTGCCAGCAGCTGGGGATCCGCGACTTTCTTT,CASSWGSATFF
many,TRBJ2-5,TRBV12-3/TRBV12-4,TRBD2,TGTGCCAGCAGCACGGGACTAGCGGGCCAAGAGACCCAGTACTTC,CASSTGLAGQETQYF
many,TRBJ1-1,TRBV5-1,.,TGCGCCAGCAGGGGTACGGGGGACACTGAAGCTTTCTTT,CASRGTGDTEAFF
many,TRBJ1-5,TRBV7-2,.,TGTGCCAGCAGCTTAATGGTTAAAGATCAGCCCCAGCATTTT,CASSLMVKDQPQHF